These T cell receptor beta chains were read from a single sample in a study of blood T cell repertoires in COVID-19. Profiling relied on immunoSEQ multiplex PCR, and the TCRdb table lists in-frame clones only, not all of them. Of around 61,000 clones in the sample, roughly nine tenths were seen once. Sequencing used peripheral blood. The receptors come from a woman aged 55-70 years with COVID-19, enrolled during active disease. The CDR3 runs from the conserved cysteine through the conserved F or W. The D gene is left open where the match is weak. Where a row states a size, it is once, few, many or the class of an expanded clone; other rows omit it.

j_gene	d_gene	abundance	v_gene	CDR3aa	CDR3nt
TRBJ2-7	.	few	TRBV27	CASSISVIYGEQYF	TGTGCCAGCAGTATCTCCGTGATCTACGGCGAGCAGTACTTC
TRBJ1-1	.	.	TRBV12-3/TRBV12-4	CASSADGSTEAFF	TGTGCCAGCAGTGCGGACGGGAGCACTGAAGCTTTCTTT
TRBJ1-2	.	.	TRBV20-1	CSASTAGYGYTF	TGCAGTGCTAGTACTGCCGGCTATGGCTACACCTTC
TRBJ1-6	.	.	TRBV11-2	CASSPNPAGNNSPLHF	TGTGCCAGCAGCCCCAATCCAGCAGGGAATAATTCACCCCTCCACTTT
TRBJ2-5	TRBD1	.	TRBV5-1	CASSLGQGQETQYF	TGCGCCAGCAGCCTGGGACAGGGCCAAGAGACCCAGTACTTC
TRBJ2-2	.	.	TRBV27	CASIGLGSYPGELFF	TGTGCCAGTATTGGGCTGGGTTCGTACCCCGGGGAGCTGTTTTTT
TRBJ2-1	TRBD2	.	TRBV19	CASSNPLAGGPDEQFF	TGTGCCAGTAGTAACCCCCTAGCGGGGGGGCCCGATGAGCAGTTCTTC
TRBJ2-7	.	.	TRBV5-8	CASRRTPSSYEQYF	TGTGCCAGCAGGCGTACCCCGAGCTCCTACGAGCAGTACTTC
TRBJ1-1	.	.	TRBV12-3/TRBV12-4	CASSRGNTEAFF	TGTGCCAGCAGCAGGGGGAACACTGAAGCTTTCTTT
TRBJ2-1	TRBD2	.	TRBV7-9	CASSLTSANEQFF	TGTGCCAGCAGCCTGACTAGCGCGAATGAGCAGTTCTTC
TRBJ2-2	.	once	TRBV10-2	CASVKISGQSVNTGELFF	TGCGCCAGCGTGAAGATCTCAGGGCAGTCCGTTAACACCGGGGAGCTGTTTTTT
TRBJ2-1	.	.	TRBV6-2/TRBV6-3	CASSYSGSYNEQFF	TGTGCCAGCAGTTACTCCGGGTCCTACAATGAGCAGTTCTTC
TRBJ1-6	.	.	TRBV12-3/TRBV12-4	CASSLKGNSPLHF	TGTGCCAGCAGTTTAAAGGGGAACTCACCCCTCCACTTT
TRBJ2-1	.	.	TRBV11-3	CASSLVGQLSYNEQFF	TGTGCCAGCAGCTTGGTCGGACAGCTCTCCTACAATGAGCAGTTCTTC
TRBJ1-5	.	.	TRBV6-1	CASSEWGGVQPQHF	TGTGCCAGCAGTGAATGGGGAGGGGTTCAGCCCCAGCATTTT
TRBJ2-7	TRBD2	.	TRBV11-3	CASSSGGGGQYF	TGTGCCAGCAGCTCGGGGGGAGGTGGGCAGTACTTC
TRBJ1-2	TRBD1	.	TRBV10-3	CAITTGQGDGYTF	TGTGCCATCACTACCGGACAGGGAGATGGCTACACCTTC
TRBJ2-6	TRBD2	.	TRBV15	CATSSSGAPGANVLTF	TGTGCCACCAGCAGTAGCGGGGCGCCTGGGGCCAACGTCCTGACTTTC
TRBJ2-5	.	.	TRBV13	CASSLGLAGRETQYF	TGTGCCAGCAGCTTAGGCCTCGCAGGGCGAGAGACCCAGTACTTC
TRBJ1-1	.	.	TRBV18	CASSPSQSMNTEAFF	TGTGCCAGCTCACCGTCCCAATCCATGAACACTGAAGCTTTCTTT
TRBJ1-1	.	.	TRBV20-1	CSASRNTEAFF	TGCAGTGCTAGCCGGAACACTGAAGCTTTCTTT
TRBJ1-2	TRBD1	.	TRBV7-8	CASSLPRTGVSNYGYTF	TGTGCCAGCAGCCTCCCGAGAACAGGGGTTTCTAACTATGGCTACACCTTC
TRBJ2-4	TRBD1	.	TRBV5-6	CASSLWGIRQGRGQYF	TGTGCCAGCAGCTTGTGGGGCATCCGACAGGGAAGGGGACAGTACTTC
TRBJ2-7	.	.	TRBV28	CASSLWARTEKQYF	TGTGCCAGCAGTTTATGGGCCCGAACGGAGAAGCAGTACTTC
TRBJ2-5	.	.	TRBV7-7	CASSQRRAAGETQYF	TGTGCCAGCAGCCAACGGAGGGCGGCGGGGGAGACCCAGTACTTC
TRBJ1-1	TRBD1	.	TRBV5-1	CASTTTGASEAFF	TGCGCCAGCACGACGACAGGGGCAAGTGAAGCTTTCTTT
TRBJ1-1	.	.	TRBV4-3	CASSLRQVNTEAFF	TGCGCCAGCAGCCTGCGACAGGTTAACACTGAAGCTTTCTTT
TRBJ2-7	TRBD2	.	TRBV7-2	CASSSRPGLAGVQYF	TGTGCCAGCAGCTCGAGACCAGGACTAGCGGGAGTACAGTACTTC
TRBJ2-7	TRBD2	.	TRBV19	CASSIGGGEQYF	TGTGCCAGTAGTATTGGGGGGGGCGAGCAGTACTTC
TRBJ1-4	.	.	TRBV5-1	CASSLGRGENEKLFF	TGCGCCAGCAGCTTGGGGAGGGGAGAGAATGAAAAACTGTTTTTT
TRBJ2-5	.	.	TRBV6-5	CASSYSAVETQYF	TGTGCCAGCAGTTACTCTGCGGTAGAGACCCAGTACTTC
TRBJ1-1	TRBD1	.	TRBV4-1	CASSRPTGQGGTEAFF	TGCGCCAGCAGCCGCCCTACCGGACAGGGAGGGACTGAAGCTTTCTTT
TRBJ2-7	TRBD1	.	TRBV10-3	CAISEGTGAYEQYF	TGTGCCATCAGTGAGGGGACAGGGGCCTACGAGCAGTACTTC
TRBJ1-1	TRBD1	.	TRBV2	CASKRTGGKTEAFF	TGTGCCAGCAAAAGGACAGGGGGCAAGACTGAAGCTTTCTTT
TRBJ2-2	TRBD1	.	TRBV12-5	CASGAGTGDLGELFF	TGTGCTAGTGGGGCCGGGACAGGGGATCTCGGGGAGCTGTTTTTT
TRBJ1-6	TRBD1	.	TRBV9	CASSVSGQGLNNSPLHF	TGTGCCAGCAGCGTCTCAGGACAGGGGCTGAATAATTCACCCCTCCACTTT
TRBJ2-1	TRBD2	.	TRBV7-8	CASSERGLAGAEQFF	TGTGCCAGCAGCGAGAGGGGCCTAGCGGGAGCTGAGCAGTTCTTC
TRBJ2-5	TRBD2	.	TRBV20-1	CSASSGPLLTSGEETQYF	TGCAGTGCTAGTTCGGGCCCCCTCCTGACTAGCGGGGAAGAGACCCAGTACTTC
TRBJ1-5	.	.	TRBV11-1	CASSLGQTNQPQHF	TGTGCCAGCAGCTTAGGACAGACTAATCAGCCCCAGCATTTT
TRBJ2-1	TRBD2	.	TRBV4-1	CASSQTTLAGEQFF	TGCGCCAGCAGCCAGACCACACTAGCGGGTGAGCAGTTCTTC
TRBJ1-2	.	.	TRBV7-9	CASSSRQDLFYGYTF	TGTGCCAGCAGCTCGCGACAGGACCTATTCTATGGCTACACCTTC
TRBJ2-1	.	once	TRBV28	CATHSHRVYDNEQFF	TGTGCCACCCATTCTCACAGGGTTTACGACAATGAGCAGTTCTTC
TRBJ2-7	.	.	TRBV19	CASSLSRPGYEQYF	TGTGCCAGTAGTCTGTCGAGGCCCGGCTACGAGCAGTACTTC
TRBJ1-1	.	.	TRBV11-2	CASSLAVRDTEAFF	TGTGCCAGCAGCTTAGCGGTACGTGACACTGAAGCTTTCTTT
TRBJ1-2	.	once	TRBV2	CASSASPGGRSPFYGYTF	TGTGCCAGCAGTGCATCTCCTGGCGGGAGATCCCCCTTCTATGGCTACACCTTC
TRBJ1-2	.	.	TRBV18	CASSPDRGDYGYTF	TGTGCCAGCTCACCAGACCGGGGGGACTATGGCTACACCTTC
TRBJ1-2	TRBD1	.	TRBV4-2	CASSQDDRAGGYTF	TGTGCCAGCAGCCAAGATGACAGGGCGGGGGGCTACACCTTC
TRBJ2-7	TRBD2	.	TRBV28	CASSSPGLALYEQYF	TGTGCCAGCAGTTCTCCGGGACTAGCCCTTTACGAGCAGTACTTC
TRBJ2-2	TRBD1	.	TRBV18	CASSRTGVDTGELFF	TGTGCCAGCTCACGGACAGGGGTGGATACCGGGGAGCTGTTTTTT
TRBJ1-2	.	.	TRBV4-1	CASSQILGADRGYTF	TGCGCCAGCAGCCAGATCCTTGGAGCGGATAGAGGCTACACCTTC
TRBJ1-2	TRBD1	.	TRBV7-9	CASSVGQGDGYTF	TGTGCCAGCAGCGTGGGACAGGGGGATGGCTACACCTTC
TRBJ1-5	TRBD1	.	TRBV19	CASSIAGTGRSNQPQHF	TGTGCCAGTAGTATCGCCGGGACAGGGAGAAGCAATCAGCCCCAGCATTTT
TRBJ1-6	TRBD1	.	TRBV2	CASREGTGGNSPLHF	TGTGCCAGCAGAGAGGGGACAGGGGGGAATTCACCCCTCCACTTT
TRBJ1-5	.	.	TRBV6-2/TRBV6-3	CASSYSRGGQPQHF	TGTGCCAGCAGTTACTCAAGGGGTGGGCAGCCCCAGCATTTT
TRBJ1-1	.	.	TRBV29-1	CSGVYTEAFF	TGCAGCGGAGTGTACACTGAAGCTTTCTTT
TRBJ1-3	.	.	TRBV5-1	CASSLGGVFSGNTIYF	TGCGCCAGCAGCTTAGGGGGAGTGTTCTCTGGAAACACCATATATTTT
TRBJ2-1	TRBD2	.	TRBV19	CASKVARRTSGGPGSYNEQFF	TGTGCCAGCAAAGTGGCTAGAAGGACTAGCGGGGGACCCGGCTCCTACAATGAGCAGTTCTTC
TRBJ1-4	TRBD1	.	TRBV3-1/TRBV3-2	CASSSRLSGTGARELFF	TGTGCCAGCAGCTCCCGTCTTTCCGGGACAGGAGCTCGTGAGTTGTTTTTT